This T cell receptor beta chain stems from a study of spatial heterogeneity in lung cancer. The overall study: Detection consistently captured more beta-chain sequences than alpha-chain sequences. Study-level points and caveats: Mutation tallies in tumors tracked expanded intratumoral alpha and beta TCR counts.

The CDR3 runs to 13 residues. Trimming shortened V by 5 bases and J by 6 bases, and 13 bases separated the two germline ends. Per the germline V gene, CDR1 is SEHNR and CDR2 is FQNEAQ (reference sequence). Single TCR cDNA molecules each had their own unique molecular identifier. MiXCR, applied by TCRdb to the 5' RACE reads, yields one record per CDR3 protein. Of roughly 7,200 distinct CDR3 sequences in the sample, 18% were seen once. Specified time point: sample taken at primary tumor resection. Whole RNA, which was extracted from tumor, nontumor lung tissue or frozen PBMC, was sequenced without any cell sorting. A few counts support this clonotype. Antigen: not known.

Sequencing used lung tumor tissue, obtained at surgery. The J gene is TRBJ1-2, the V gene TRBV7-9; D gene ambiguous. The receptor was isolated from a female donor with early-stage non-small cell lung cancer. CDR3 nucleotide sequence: TGTGCCAGCAGCCGAGGAGGGTACGATGGCTACACCTTC. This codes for CASSRGGYDGYTF. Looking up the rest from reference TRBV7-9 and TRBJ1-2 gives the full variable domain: DTGVSQNPRHKITKRGQNVTFRCDPISEHNRLYWYRQTLGQGPEFLTYFQNEAQLEKSRLLSDRFSAERPKGSFSTLEIQRTEQGDSAMYLCASSRGGYDGYTFGSGTRLTVV.